This T cell receptor beta chain was identified during a study of Tregs in tolerant kidney transplant recipients. Method: immunoSEQ multiplex PCR; TCRdb's copy keeps in-frame clones and lacks some. The table has more than 70,000 clones, around nine tenths seen once. The CDR3 is 14 amino acids. Per germline, CDR1 MDHEN and CDR2 SYDVKM. V lost 3 bases and J lost 6, with 12 bases in between. The nonmyeloablative bone marrow transplants came from related graft donors, with transient mixed chimerism. CD4+CD25+CD127- Tregs, CD4+CD25- non-Tregs, CD4 and CD8 cells were sorted. V usage is TRBV28 and J usage is TRBJ1-5; a weak D match, TRBD1 (5 bases). The sample in question was CD4+ T cells from blood (PBMCs), obtained 24 months after the transplant. The sequence came from a human patient who received a combined kidney and bone marrow transplant. Some T cells may trace back to the graft donor. The DNA of the CDR3 is TGTGCCAGCAGTTTTGGGGCAGGGCCTCAGCCCCAGCATTTT. It encodes CASSFGAGPQPQHF.